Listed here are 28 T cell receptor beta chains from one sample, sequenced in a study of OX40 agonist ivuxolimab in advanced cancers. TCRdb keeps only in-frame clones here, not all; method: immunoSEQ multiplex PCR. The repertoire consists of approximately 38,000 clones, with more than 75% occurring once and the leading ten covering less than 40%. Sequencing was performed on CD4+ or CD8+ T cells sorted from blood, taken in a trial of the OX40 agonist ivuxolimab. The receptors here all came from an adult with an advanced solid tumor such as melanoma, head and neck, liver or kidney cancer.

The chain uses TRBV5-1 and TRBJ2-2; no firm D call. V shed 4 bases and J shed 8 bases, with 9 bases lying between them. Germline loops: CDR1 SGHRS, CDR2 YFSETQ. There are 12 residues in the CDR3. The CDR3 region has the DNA TGCGCCAGCAGCCTGGCAGGTGGGGAGCTGTTTTTT. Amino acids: CASSLAGGELFF.

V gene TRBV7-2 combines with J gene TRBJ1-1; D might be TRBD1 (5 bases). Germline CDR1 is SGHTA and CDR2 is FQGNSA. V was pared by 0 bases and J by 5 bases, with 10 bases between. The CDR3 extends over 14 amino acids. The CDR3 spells CASSLAQGSTEAFF. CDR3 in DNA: TGTGCCAGCAGCTTAGCCCAGGGTTCGACTGAAGCTTTCTTT.

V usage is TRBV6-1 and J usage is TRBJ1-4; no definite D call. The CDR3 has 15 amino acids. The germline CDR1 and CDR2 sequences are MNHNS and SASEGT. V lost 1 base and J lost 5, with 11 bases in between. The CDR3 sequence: CASSEVRGENEKLFF. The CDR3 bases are TGTGCCAGCAGTGAAGTTCGGGGAGAGAATGAAAAACTGTTTTTT.

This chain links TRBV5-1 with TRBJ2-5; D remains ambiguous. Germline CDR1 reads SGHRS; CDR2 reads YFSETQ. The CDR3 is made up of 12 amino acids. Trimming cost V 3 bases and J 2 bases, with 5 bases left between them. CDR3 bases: TGCGCCAGCAGCTATGAACAAGAGACCCAGTACTTC. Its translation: CASSYEQETQYF.

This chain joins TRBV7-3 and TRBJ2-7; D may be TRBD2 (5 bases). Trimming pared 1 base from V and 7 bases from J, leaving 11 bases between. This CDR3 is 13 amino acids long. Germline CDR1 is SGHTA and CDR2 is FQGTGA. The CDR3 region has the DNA TGTGCCAGCAGCTTAAGCGGGCGTGGGGAGCAGTACTTC. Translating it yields CASSLSGRGEQYF.

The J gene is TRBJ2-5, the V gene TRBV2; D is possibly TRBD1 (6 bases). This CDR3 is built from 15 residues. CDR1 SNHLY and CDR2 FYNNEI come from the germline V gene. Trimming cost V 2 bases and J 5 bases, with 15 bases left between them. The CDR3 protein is CASSEWGQDKETQYF. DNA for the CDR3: TGTGCCAGCAGTGAATGGGGGCAGGACAAGGAGACCCAGTACTTC.

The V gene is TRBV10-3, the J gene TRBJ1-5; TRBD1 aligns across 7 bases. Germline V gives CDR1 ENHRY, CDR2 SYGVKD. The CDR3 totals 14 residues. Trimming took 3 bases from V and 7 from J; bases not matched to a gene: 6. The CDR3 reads CAISDTGVGQPQHF. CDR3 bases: TGTGCCATCAGTGATACAGGGGTCGGACAGCCCCAGCATTTT.

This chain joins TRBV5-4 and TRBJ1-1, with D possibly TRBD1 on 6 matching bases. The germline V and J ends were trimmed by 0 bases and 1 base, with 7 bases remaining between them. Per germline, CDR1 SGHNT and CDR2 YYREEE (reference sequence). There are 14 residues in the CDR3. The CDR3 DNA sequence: TGTGCCAGCAGCTTGGGGGGGGCGAACACTGAAGCTTTCTTT. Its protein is CASSLGGANTEAFF.

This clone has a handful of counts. Here the CDR3 reads CASSPTGDTEAFF. In DNA form, the CDR3 reads TGTGCCAGCAGCCCGACAGGGGACACTGAAGCTTTCTTT. The gene calls are TRBV5-4 and TRBJ1-1; 8 positions agree with TRBD1. J was trimmed by 3 bases and V by 4 bases; bases with no gene match: 2. The CDR3 is made up of 13 amino acids. Germline CDR1 reads SGHNT; CDR2 reads YYREEE (reference sequence).

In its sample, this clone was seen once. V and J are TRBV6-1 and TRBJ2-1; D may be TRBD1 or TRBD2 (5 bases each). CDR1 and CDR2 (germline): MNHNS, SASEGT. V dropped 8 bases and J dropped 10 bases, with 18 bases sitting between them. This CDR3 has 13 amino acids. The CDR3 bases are TGTGCCAGCGCCCCCGGGACGGTGAGGGAGCAGTTCTTC. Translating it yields CASAPGTVREQFF.

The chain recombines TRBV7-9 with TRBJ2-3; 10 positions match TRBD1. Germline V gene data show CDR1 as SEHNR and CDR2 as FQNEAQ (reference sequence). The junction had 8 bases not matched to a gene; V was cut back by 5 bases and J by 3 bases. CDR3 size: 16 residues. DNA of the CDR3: TGTGCCAGCAGCGCGAGCCGGACAGGGGGGACAGATACGCAGTATTTT. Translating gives CASSASRTGGTDTQYF.

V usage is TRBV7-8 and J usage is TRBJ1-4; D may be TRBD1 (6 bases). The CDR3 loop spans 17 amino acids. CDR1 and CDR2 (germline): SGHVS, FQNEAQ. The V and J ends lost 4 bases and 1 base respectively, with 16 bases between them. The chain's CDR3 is CASSWRGGQGTNEKLFF. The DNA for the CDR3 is TGTGCCAGCAGCTGGCGAGGGGGGCAGGGAACTAATGAAAAACTGTTTTTT.

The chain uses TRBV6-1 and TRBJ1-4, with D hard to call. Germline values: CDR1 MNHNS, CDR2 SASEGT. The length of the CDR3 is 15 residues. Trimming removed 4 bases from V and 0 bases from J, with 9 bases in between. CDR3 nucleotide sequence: TGTGCCAGCAGTGTCAGGCTAGCAACTAATGAAAAACTGTTTTTT. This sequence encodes CASSVRLATNEKLFF.

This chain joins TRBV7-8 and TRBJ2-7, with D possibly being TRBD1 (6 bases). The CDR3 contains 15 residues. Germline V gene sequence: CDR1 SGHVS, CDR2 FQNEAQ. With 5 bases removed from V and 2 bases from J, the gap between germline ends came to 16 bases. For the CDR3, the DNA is TGTGCCAGCAGCGGACACAGGGTGGAAGCCTACGAGCAGTACTTC. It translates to CASSGHRVEAYEQYF. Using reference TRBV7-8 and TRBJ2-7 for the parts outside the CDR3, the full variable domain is GAGVSQSPRYKVAKRGQDVALRCDPISGHVSLFWYQQALGQGPEFLTYFQNEAQLDKSGLPSDRFFAERPEGSVSTLKIQRTQQEDSAVYLCASSGHRVEAYEQYFGPGTRLTVT.

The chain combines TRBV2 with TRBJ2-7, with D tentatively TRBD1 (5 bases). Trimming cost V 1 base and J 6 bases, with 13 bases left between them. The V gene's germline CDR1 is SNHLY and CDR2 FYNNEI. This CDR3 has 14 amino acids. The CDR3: CASSEEGEWGEQYF. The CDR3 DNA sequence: TGTGCCAGCAGTGAAGAAGGGGAATGGGGCGAGCAGTACTTC.

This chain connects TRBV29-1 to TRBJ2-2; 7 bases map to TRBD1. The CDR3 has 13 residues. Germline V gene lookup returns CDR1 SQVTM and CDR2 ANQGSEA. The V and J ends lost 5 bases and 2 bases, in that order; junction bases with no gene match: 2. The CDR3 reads CSVQGGNTGELFF. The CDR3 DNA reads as TGCAGCGTTCAAGGGGGCAACACCGGGGAGCTGTTTTTT.

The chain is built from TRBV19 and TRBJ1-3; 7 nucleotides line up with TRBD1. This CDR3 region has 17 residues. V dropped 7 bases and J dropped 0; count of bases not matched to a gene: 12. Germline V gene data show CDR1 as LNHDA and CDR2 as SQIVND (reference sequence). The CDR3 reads CASKGGRDSDSGNTIYF. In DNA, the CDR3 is TGTGCCAGTAAGGGGGGCCGGGACAGCGACTCTGGAAACACCATATATTTT.

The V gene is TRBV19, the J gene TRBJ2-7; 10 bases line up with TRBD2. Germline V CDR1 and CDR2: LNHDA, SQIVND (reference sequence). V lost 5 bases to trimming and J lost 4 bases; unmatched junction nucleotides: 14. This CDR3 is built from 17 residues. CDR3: CASSPEGRASGSYEQYF. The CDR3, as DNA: TGTGCCAGTAGTCCCGAGGGCAGGGCTAGCGGGAGTTACGAGCAGTACTTC.

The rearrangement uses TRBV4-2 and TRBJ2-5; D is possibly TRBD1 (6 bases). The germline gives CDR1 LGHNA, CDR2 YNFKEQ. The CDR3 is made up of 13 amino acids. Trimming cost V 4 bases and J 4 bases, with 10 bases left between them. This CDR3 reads CASSRDRLETQYF. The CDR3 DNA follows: TGTGCCAGCAGCCGCGACAGGTTAGAGACCCAGTACTTC.

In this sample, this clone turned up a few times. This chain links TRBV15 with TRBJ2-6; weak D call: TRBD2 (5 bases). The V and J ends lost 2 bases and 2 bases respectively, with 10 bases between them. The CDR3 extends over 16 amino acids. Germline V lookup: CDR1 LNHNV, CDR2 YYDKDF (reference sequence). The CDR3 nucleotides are TGTGCCACCAGCAGACAGTCCGGGACTGGGGCCAACGTCCTGACTTTC. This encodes CATSRQSGTGANVLTF.

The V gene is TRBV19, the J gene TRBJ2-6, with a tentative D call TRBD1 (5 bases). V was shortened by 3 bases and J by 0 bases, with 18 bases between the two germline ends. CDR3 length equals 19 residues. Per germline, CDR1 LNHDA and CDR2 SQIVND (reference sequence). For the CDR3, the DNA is TGTGCCAGTAGTATTAGGGGTCCTCGGTCAGGCTCTGGGGCCAACGTCCTGACTTTC. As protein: CASSIRGPRSGSGANVLTF.

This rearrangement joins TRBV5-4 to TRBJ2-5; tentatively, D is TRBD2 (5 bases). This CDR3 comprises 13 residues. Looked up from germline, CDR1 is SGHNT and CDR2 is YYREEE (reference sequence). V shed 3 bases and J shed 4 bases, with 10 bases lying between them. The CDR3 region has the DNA TGTGCCAGCAGCTACGTGGGGAGAGAGACCCAGTACTTC. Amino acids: CASSYVGRETQYF.

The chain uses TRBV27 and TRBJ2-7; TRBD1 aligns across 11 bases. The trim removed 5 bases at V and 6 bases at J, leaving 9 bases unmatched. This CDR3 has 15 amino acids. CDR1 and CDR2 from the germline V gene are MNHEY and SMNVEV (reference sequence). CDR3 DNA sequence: TGTGCCAGCAGTCCCCGGGACAGGGGGTTTGGCGAGCAGTACTTC. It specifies CASSPRDRGFGEQYF.

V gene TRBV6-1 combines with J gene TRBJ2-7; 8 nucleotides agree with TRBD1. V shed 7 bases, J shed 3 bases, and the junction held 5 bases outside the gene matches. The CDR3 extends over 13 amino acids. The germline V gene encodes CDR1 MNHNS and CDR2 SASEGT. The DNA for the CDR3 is TGTGCCAGCACCAAGGACAGGGTCTACGAGCAGTACTTC. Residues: CASTKDRVYEQYF.

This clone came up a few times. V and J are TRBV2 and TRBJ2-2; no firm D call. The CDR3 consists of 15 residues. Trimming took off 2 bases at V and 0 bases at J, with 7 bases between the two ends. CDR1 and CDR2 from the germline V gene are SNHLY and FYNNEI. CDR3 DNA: TGTGCCAGCAGTGAAACGTCAGCGAACACCGGGGAGCTGTTTTTT. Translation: CASSETSANTGELFF.

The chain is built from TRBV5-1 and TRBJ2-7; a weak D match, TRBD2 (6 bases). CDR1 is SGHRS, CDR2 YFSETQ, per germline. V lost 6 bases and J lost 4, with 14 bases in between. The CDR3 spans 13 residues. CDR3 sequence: CASTSGGGYEQYF. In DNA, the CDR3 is TGCGCCAGCACCTCGGGCGGAGGGTACGAGCAGTACTTC.

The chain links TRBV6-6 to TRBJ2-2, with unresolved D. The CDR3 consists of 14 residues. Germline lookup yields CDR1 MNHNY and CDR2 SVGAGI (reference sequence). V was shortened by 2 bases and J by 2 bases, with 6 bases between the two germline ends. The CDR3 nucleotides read TGTGCCAGCAGTTACCCCGCTAACACCGGGGAGCTGTTTTTT. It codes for CASSYPANTGELFF.

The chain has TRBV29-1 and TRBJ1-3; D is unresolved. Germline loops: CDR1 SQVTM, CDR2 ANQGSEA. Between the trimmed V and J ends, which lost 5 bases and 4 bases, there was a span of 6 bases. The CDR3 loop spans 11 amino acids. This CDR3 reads CSVHTGNTIYF. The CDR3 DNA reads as TGCAGCGTTCATACAGGAAACACCATATATTTT.